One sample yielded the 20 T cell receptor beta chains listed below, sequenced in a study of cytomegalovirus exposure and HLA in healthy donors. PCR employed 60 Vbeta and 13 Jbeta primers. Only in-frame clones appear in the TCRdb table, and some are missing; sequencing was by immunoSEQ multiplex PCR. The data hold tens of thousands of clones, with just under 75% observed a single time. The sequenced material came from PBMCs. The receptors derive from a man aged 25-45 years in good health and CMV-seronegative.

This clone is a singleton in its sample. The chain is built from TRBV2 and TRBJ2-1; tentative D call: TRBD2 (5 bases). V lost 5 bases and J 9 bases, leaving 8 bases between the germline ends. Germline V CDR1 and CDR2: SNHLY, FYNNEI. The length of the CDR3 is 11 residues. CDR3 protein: CASSPGIEQFF. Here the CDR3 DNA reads TGTGCCAGCAGTCCCGGGATTGAGCAGTTCTTC.

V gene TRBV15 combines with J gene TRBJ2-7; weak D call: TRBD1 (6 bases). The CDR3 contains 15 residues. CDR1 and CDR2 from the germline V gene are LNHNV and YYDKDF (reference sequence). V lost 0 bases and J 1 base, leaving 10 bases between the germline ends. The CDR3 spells CATSREQGPSYEQYF. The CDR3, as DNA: TGTGCCACCAGCAGAGAACAGGGACCGTCCTACGAGCAGTACTTC.

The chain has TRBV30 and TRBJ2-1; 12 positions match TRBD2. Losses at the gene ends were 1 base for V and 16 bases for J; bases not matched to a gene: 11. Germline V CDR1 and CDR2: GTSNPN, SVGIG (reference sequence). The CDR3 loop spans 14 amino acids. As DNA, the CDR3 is TGTGCCTGGAGTGAGGGGCTAGCGGGAGGGCTACGTTTCTTC. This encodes CAWSEGLAGGLRFF.

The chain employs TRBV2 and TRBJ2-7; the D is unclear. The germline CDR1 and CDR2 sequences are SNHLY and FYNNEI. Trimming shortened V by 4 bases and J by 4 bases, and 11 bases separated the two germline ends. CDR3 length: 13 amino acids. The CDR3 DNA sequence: TGTGCCAGCAGTGGAGGCCAGCCATACGAGCAGTACTTC. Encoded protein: CASSGGQPYEQYF.

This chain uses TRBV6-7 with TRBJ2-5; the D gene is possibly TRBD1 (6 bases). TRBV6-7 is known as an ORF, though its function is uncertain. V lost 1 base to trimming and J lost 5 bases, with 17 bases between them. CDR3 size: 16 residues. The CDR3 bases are TGTGCCAGCAGTTACTTAGGTAGGGGGACGGGGGAGACCCAGTACTTC. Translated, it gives CASSYLGRGTGETQYF.

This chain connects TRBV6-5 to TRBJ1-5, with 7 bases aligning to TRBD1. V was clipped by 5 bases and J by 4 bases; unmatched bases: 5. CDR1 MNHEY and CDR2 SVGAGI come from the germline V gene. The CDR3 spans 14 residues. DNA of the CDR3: TGTGCCAGCAGTGGAACAGGGGTAAATCAGCCCCAGCATTTT. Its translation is CASSGTGVNQPQHF.

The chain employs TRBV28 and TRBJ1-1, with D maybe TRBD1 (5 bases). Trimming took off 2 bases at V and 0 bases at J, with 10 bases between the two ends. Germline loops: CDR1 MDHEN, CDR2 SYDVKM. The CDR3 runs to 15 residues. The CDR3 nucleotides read TGTGCCAGCAGTTTAACAGCCAGGGTGAACACTGAAGCTTTCTTT. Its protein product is CASSLTARVNTEAFF.

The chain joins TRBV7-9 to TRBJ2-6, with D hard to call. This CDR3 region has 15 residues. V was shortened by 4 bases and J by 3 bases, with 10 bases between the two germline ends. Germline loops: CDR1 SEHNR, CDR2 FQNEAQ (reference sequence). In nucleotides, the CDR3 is TGTGCCAGCAGCTCGACAACCGGTGGGGCCAACGTCCTGACTTTC. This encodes CASSSTTGGANVLTF.

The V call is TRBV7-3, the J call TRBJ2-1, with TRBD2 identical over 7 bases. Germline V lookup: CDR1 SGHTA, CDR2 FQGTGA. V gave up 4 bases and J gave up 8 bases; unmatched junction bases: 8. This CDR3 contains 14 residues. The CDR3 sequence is CASSSNSGAHEQFF. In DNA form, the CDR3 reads TGTGCCAGCAGCTCTAACAGCGGGGCGCATGAGCAGTTCTTC.

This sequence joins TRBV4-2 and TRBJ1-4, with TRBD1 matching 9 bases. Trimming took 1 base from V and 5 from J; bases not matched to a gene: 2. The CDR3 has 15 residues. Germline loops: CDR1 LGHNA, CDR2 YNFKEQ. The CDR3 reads CASSQVGTGNEKLFF. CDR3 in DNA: TGTGCCAGCAGCCAAGTGGGGACAGGGAATGAAAAACTGTTTTTT.

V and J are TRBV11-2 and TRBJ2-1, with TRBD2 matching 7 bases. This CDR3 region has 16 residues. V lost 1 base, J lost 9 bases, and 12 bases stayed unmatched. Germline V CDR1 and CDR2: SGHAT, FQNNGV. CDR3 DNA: TGTGCCAGCAGCTTAGTTACTGCGGGAGTGGTCGGTGAGCAGTTCTTC. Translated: CASSLVTAGVVGEQFF.

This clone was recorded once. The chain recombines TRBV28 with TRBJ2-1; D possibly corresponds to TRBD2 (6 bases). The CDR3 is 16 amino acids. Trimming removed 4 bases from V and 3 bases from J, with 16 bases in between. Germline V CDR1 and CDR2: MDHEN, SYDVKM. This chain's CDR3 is CASSSRRAPNYNEQFF. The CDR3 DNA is TGTGCCAGCAGTTCAAGGAGGGCCCCTAACTACAATGAGCAGTTCTTC.

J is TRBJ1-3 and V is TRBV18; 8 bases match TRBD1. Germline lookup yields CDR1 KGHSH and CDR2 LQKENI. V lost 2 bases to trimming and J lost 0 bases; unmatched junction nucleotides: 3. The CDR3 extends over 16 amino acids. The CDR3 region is CASSPSGTGSGNTIYF. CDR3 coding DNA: TGTGCCAGCTCACCATCCGGGACAGGCTCTGGAAACACCATATATTTT.

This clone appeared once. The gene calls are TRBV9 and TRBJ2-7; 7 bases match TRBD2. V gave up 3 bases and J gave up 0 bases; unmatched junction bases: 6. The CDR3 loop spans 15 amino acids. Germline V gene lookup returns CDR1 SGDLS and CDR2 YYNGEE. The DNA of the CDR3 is TGTGCCAGCAGCGAGGCAGCGGGATCCTCCTACGAGCAGTACTTC. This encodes CASSEAAGSSYEQYF.

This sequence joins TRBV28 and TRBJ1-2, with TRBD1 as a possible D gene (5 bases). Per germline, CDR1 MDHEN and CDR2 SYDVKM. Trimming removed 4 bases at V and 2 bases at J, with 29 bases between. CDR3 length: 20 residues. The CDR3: CASSSPQPVWGRKLNYGYTF. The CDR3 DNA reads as TGTGCCAGCAGTTCACCACAACCGGTGTGGGGCCGCAAGTTAAACTATGGCTACACCTTC.

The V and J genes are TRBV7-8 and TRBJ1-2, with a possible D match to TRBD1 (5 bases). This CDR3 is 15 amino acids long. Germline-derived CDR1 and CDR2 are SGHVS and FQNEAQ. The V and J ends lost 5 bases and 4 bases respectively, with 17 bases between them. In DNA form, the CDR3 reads TGTGCCAGCAGCCCCGGGGGGGTTCTCGGCTATGGCTACACCTTC. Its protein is CASSPGGVLGYGYTF.

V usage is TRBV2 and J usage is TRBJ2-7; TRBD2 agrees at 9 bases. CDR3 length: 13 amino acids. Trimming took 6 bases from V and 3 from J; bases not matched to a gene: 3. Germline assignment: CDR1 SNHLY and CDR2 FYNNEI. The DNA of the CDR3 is TGTGCCAGCAGCCTAGCGGGAAACTACGAGCAGTACTTC. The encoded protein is CASSLAGNYEQYF.

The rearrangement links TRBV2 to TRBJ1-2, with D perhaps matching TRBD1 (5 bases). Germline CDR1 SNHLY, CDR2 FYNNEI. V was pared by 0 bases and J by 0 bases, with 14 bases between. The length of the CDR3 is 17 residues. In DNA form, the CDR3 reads TGTGCCAGCAGTGAAGCAGGGCAGGGACTTCCTAACTATGGCTACACCTTC. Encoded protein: CASSEAGQGLPNYGYTF.

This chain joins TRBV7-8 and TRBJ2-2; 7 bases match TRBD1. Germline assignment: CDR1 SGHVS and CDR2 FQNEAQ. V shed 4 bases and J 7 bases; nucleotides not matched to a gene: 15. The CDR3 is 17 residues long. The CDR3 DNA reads TGTGCCAGCAGCTCCAACTCCGGGACAGCCTTTAACGGGGAGCTGTTTTTT. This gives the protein CASSSNSGTAFNGELFF.

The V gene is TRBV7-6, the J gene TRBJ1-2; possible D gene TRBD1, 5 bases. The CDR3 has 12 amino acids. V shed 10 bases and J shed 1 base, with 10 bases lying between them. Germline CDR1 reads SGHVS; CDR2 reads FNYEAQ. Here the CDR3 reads CANRQINYGYTF. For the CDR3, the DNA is TGTGCCAACAGACAGATTAACTATGGCTACACCTTC.